These 2 T cell receptor beta chains were sequenced from one sample in a study of T cell changes during pregnancy in multiple sclerosis. Data came from immunoSEQ multiplex PCR; TCRdb stores just in-frame clones and leaves some out. The sample holds 45,000 to 55,000 clones, over 90% seen once. The starting material was CD4+ T cells from peripheral blood mononuclear cells, obtained after pregnancy. The receptors were sampled from a female donor in good health, enrolled as a control in a pregnancy study.

This sequence joins TRBV4-1 and TRBJ2-7, with 12 bases matching TRBD2. The CDR3 sequence is 16 residues long. Germline loops: CDR1 MGHRA, CDR2 YSYEKL. V was pared by 2 bases and J by 3 bases, with 5 bases of the junction left unmatched. CDR3 in DNA: TGCGCCAGCAGCCAACGACTAGCGGGGGACTTCTACGAGCAGTACTTC. Translating gives CASSQRLAGDFYEQYF.

This clone was counted once. CDR3 sequence (DNA): TGTGCCAGCAGCCCCCAGACTAGCGGGCTGGATGAGCAGTTCTTC. Translating it yields CASSPQTSGLDEQFF. This chain links TRBV9 with TRBJ2-1, with 10 bases identical to TRBD2. V lost 4 bases and J lost 8; bases outside the gene matches: 9. CDR3 size: 15 residues. Per germline, CDR1 SGDLS and CDR2 YYNGEE.